This T cell receptor beta chain was sequenced in a study of blood T cell repertoires in COVID-19. Turning to the study itself: The United States, Italy and Spain provided the acute and convalescent COVID-19 samples. The analysed material was cDNA or gDNA that came from T cells, B-cell-depleted T cells, or PBMCs.

Ten or more counts support this clone. Different DNA sequences within this sample yield the same CDR3. The CDR3 is made up of 15 amino acids. Germline loops: CDR1 SGHTA, CDR2 FQGNSA. Trimming left V 0 bases short and J 1 base short, with 9 bases between. Per the original methods: Amplification from reference gene primers served as the basis for estimated nucleated cell counts. TCRdb's copy holds only in-frame clones and misses some; the assay was immunoSEQ multiplex PCR. The V and J calls and clone size were taken over from that table, and D and trimming were inferred from the DNA. The table records 95,000 or so clones, 80% to 90% of them present only once.

Sequencing used peripheral blood. The rearrangement joins TRBV7-2 to TRBJ1-1; D unresolved. The sequence derives from an elderly man with COVID-19, enrolled during active disease. In DNA form, the CDR3 reads TGTGCCAGCAGCTTAGCCCCAGGAGGGAACACTGAAGCTTTCTTT. Its protein product is CASSLAPGGNTEAFF.